This record concerns one T cell receptor (beta chain) sequence. Germline V gene data show CDR1 as MNHEY and CDR2 as SMNVEV (reference sequence). Trimming pared 11 bases from V and 8 bases from J, leaving 22 bases between. The CDR3 is made up of 14 amino acids. Profiled with immunoSEQ multiplex PCR; TCRdb holds only in-frame clones, not every one. The top ten clones hold roughly 2% of a sample with over 100,000 clones, approximately 85% of them seen once. This record comes from a study of cytotoxic CD8 clonotypes in ibrutinib-treated CLL. Study overall: Partial responses numbered approximately 24 and complete responses 2; after a median around 72 months, about 15 stayed remitted and approximately twelve progressed.

TCR beta library input comprised approximately 2 micrograms of genomic DNA from cryopreserved PBMCs. This specimen consisted of PBMCs, obtained after 24 months of ibrutinib treatment. The chain recombines TRBV27 with TRBJ2-1; TRBD2 is a possible D gene (5 bases). The receptor was isolated from a human donor with chronic lymphocytic leukemia. The CDR3 here is CAAQRWTGSDEQFF. The CDR3 DNA sequence: TGTGCCGCACAACGATGGACGGGGAGCGATGAGCAGTTCTTC.